Sequencing of this T cell receptor (beta chain) was carried out in a study of OX40 agonist ivuxolimab in advanced cancers. For the study at large: Patients were dosed intravenously with ivuxolimab at 0.01 to 10 mg/kg every 2 weeks. There were three patients with partial responses, one having hepatocellular carcinoma and two cutaneous melanoma. The study, taken as a whole, reports: Among the nonresponders, some also had low normalized T-cell clonal expansion.

As for this clone: Its antigen is unknown.

Assay used: immunoSEQ multiplex PCR; TCRdb lists only in-frame clones, some missing. The sample has 60,000 or so clones; 65% to 85% are singletons. This CDR3 is built from 15 residues. Germline assignment: CDR1 LNHDA and CDR2 SQIVND (reference sequence). V was pared by 3 bases and J by 7 bases, with 10 bases of the junction left unmatched. J is TRBJ2-3 and V is TRBV19; the match to TRBD2 covers 7 bases. The starting material was CD4+ or CD8+ T cells sorted from blood, obtained in a trial of the OX40 agonist ivuxolimab. This receptor was taken from an adult with an advanced solid tumor such as melanoma, head and neck, liver or kidney cancer. The CDR3: CASSIPSAGVYTQYF. The CDR3 DNA follows: TGTGCCAGTAGTATCCCTTCGGCGGGGGTTTATACGCAGTATTTT.